Given below is one T cell receptor (beta chain) in context. Its specific antigen is unknown. Qualities for individual bases were not recorded, and no much larger clone is one base off. Genomic DNA was isolated from the sorted cells so that the TCRbeta CDR3 region could be sequenced. TCRbeta CDR3 regions were sequenced using the immunoSEQ Assay. Imported from immuneACCESS, the table was reduced by TCRdb to in-frame sequences with V and J called. These copies leave out some clones; in studies compared against another copy, an unresolved V gene accounts for under half, and the cause of the remainder is not known. Counted in this sample were 45,000 to 65,000 clones; 79% of them appeared once. The ten biggest clones cover 2% to 2.5% of the sample. From a lookup of the germline V gene, CDR1 and CDR2 are MGHRA and YSYEKL. The CDR3 sequence holds 13 residues, the cysteine and phenylalanine included. Just the 39-base CDR3 DNA is kept, in frame starting at base 1. The germline ends are 12 bases apart after V is trimmed by 2 bases and J by 8 bases.

This sample stems from a study of OX40 agonist ivuxolimab in advanced cancers. General notes on the study: The costimulatory receptor OX40 (CD134) was targeted by ivuxolimab, a fully human IgG2 agonistic monoclonal antibody. Intravenous ivuxolimab was administered to patients every 2 weeks at six dose levels: 0.01, 0.1, 0.3, 1.5, 3 and 10 mg/kg. Of the approximately 50 dose-escalation patients, hepatocellular carcinoma was present in roughly 19, melanoma in approximately 15, renal cell carcinoma in 9 and head and neck cancer in 9. In the dose-escalation cohort, roughly 80% of patients were male, and the mean age was approximately 64 years, with a range of about 23 to 80. Prior anti-PD-1, anti-PD-L1 or anti-CTLA-4 therapy was permitted, and checkpoint inhibitors had been received by roughly two fifths of dose-escalation patients. Partial responses were achieved by three dose-escalation patients, of whom one had hepatocellular carcinoma and two had cutaneous melanoma. Peripheral TCRbeta sequencing was intended to test whether TCR sequence diversity was altered and clonal T-cell expansion was caused by ivuxolimab. The monotherapy dose-escalation portion (N of about 52 patients) of the phase I ivuxolimab trial is reported in the paper. Study-wide findings and limitations: Low levels of normalized T-cell clonal expansion were also seen in some patients who did not respond. At doses of 0.1 to 3.0 mg/kg, clonal expansion of both CD4+ and CD8+ T cells in blood was seen between baseline and week 6. Antigen specificity was not determined for the clonally expanded peripheral T cells. After ivuxolimab, more expanded clones were found on average in CD8+ T cells than in CD4+ T cells. In the 0.1-3.0 mg/kg groups, partial responders had among the lowest normalized peripheral clonal expansion, particularly in CD8+ T cells.

Patients with a history of autoimmune disease or receiving systemic immunosuppression were excluded from the trial. Peripheral blood for TCR sequencing was collected from all dose cohorts at baseline, on cycle 4 day 1, and on cycle 7 day 1. Samples came from an open-label, multicenter, first-in-human phase I dose-escalation trial of ivuxolimab. Adults with locally advanced or metastatic melanoma, renal cell, hepatocellular, or head and neck squamous cell carcinoma were enrolled in the trial. Before TCR sequencing, CD4+ and CD8+ T cells were separately sorted from peripheral blood. The sequence was collected from an adult with an advanced solid tumor such as melanoma, head and neck, liver or kidney cancer. The rearranged chain carries TRBV4-1 and TRBJ1-2; no D gene is confidently identified. The sample in question was CD4+ or CD8+ T cells sorted from blood, obtained in a trial of the OX40 agonist ivuxolimab. The CDR3 protein sequence reads: CASSQRFTEGYTF. The nucleotide sequence is given as TGCGCCAGCAGCCAACGGTTCACGGAGGGCTACACCTTC.